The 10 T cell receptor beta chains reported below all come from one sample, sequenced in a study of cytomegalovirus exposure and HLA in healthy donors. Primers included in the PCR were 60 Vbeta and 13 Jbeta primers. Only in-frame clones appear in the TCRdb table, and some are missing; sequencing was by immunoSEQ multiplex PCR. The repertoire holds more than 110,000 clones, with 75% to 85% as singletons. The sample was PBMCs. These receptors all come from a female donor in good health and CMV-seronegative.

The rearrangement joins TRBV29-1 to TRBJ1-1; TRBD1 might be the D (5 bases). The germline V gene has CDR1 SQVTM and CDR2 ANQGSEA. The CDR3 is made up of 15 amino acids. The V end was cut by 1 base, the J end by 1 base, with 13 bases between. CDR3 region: CSVEVQGWKNTEAFF. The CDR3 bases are TGCAGCGTTGAAGTCCAGGGCTGGAAGAACACTGAAGCTTTCTTT.

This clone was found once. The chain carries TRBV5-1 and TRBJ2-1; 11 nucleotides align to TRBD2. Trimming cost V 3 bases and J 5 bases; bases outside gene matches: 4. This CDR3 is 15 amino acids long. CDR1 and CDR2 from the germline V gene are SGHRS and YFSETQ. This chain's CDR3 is CASSSRLAGHNEQFF. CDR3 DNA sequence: TGCGCCAGCAGCTCAAGACTAGCGGGACACAATGAGCAGTTCTTC.

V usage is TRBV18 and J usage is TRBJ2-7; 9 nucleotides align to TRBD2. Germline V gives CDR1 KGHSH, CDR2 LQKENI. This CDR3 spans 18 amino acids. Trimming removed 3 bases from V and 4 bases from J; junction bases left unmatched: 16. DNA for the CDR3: TGTGCCAGCTCACCCGGGCAGCTAGCGGGAACCAAAAGGTACGAGCAGTACTTC. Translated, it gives CASSPGQLAGTKRYEQYF.

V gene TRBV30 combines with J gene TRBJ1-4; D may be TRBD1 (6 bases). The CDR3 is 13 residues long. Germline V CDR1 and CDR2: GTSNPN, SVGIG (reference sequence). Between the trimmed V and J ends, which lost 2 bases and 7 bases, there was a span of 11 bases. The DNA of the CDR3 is TGTGCCTGGAGTCTCGGACAGAGTGAAAAACTGTTTTTT. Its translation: CAWSLGQSEKLFF.

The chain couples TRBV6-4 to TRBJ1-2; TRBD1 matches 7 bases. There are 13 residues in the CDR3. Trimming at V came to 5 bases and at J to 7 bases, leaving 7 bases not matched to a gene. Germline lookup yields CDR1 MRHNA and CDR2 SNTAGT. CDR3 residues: CASSPGDSAGYTF. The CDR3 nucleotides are TGTGCCAGCAGTCCCGGGGACAGTGCTGGCTACACCTTC.

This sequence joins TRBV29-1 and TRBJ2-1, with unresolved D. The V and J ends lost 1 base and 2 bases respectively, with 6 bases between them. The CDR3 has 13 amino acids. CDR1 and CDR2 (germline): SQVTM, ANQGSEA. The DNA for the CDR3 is TGCAGCGTTGAAGGGAGACCCTACAATGAGCAGTTCTTC. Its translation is CSVEGRPYNEQFF.

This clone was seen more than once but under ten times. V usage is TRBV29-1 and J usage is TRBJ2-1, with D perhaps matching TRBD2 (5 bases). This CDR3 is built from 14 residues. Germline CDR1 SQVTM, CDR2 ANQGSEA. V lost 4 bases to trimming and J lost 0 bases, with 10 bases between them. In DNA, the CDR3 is TGCAGCGTTGTTCTAGCCTTCTCCTACAATGAGCAGTTCTTC. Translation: CSVVLAFSYNEQFF.

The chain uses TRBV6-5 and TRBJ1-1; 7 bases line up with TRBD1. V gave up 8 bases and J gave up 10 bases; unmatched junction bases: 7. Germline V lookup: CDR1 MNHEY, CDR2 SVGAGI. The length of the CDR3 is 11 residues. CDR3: CASWTGPRAFF. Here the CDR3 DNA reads TGTGCCAGCTGGACAGGCCCGCGAGCTTTCTTT.

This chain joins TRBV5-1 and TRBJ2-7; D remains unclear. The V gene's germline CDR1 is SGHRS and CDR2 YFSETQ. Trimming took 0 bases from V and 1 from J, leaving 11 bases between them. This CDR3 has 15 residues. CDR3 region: CASSLGGHLSYEQYF. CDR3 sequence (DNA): TGCGCCAGCAGCTTGGGAGGTCATCTTTCCTACGAGCAGTACTTC.

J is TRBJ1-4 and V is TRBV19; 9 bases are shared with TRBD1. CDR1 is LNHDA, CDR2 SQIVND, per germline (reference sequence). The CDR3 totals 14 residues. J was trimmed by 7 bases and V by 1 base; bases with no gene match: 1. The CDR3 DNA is TGTGCCAGTAGTATAGTACAGGGGGCTGAAAAACTGTTTTTT. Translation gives CASSIVQGAEKLFF.